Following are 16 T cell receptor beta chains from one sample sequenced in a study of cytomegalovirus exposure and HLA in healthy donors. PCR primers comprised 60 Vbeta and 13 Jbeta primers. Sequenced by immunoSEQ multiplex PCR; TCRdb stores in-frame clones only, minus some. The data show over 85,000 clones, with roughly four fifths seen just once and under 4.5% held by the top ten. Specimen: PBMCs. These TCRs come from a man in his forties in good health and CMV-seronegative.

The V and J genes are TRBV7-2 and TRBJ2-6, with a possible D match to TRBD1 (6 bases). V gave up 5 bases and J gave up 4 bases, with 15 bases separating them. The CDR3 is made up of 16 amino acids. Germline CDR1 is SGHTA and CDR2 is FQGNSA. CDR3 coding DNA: TGTGCCAGCAGCGGACCAACAGGGAGCGGGGCCAACGTCCTGACTTTC. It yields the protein CASSGPTGSGANVLTF.

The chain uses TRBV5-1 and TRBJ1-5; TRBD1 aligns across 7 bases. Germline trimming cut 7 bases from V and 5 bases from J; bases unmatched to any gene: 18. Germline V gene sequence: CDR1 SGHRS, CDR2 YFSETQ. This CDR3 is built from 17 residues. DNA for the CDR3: TGCGCCAGCCGCCCCTCGACAGGGAGACCCCGGTATCAGCCCCAGCATTTT. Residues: CASRPSTGRPRYQPQHF. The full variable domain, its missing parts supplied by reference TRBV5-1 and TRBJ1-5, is KAGVTQTPRYLIKTRGQQVTLSCSPISGHRSVSWYQQTPGQGLQFLFEYFSETQRNKGNFPGRFSGRQFSNSRSEMNVSTLELGDSALYLCASRPSTGRPRYQPQHFGDGTRLSIL.

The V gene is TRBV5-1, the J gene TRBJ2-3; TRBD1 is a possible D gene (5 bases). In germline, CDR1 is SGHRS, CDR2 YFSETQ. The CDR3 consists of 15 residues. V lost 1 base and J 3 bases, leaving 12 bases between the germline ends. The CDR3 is CASSLRGGMTDTQYF. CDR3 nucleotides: TGCGCCAGCAGCTTGAGGGGTGGAATGACAGATACGCAGTATTTT.

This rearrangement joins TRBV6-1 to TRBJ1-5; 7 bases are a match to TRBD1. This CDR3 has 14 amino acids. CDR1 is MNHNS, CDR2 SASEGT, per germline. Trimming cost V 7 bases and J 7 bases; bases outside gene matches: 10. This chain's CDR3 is CASTPRQGSQPQHF. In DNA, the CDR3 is TGTGCCAGCACCCCTAGACAGGGAAGCCAGCCCCAGCATTTT.

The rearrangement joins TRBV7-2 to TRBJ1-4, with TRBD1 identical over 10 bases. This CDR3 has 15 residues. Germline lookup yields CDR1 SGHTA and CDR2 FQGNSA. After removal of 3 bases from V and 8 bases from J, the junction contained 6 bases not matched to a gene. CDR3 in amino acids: CASSLSGTGEEKLFF. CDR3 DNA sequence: TGTGCCAGCAGCTTGTCCGGGACAGGGGAGGAAAAACTGTTTTTT.

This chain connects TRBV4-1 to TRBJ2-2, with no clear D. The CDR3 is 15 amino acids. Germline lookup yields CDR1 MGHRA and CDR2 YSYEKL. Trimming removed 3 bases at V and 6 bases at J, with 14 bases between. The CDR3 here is CASSHGPSAAGELFF. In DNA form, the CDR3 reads TGCGCCAGCAGCCATGGCCCCTCTGCGGCCGGGGAGCTGTTTTTT.

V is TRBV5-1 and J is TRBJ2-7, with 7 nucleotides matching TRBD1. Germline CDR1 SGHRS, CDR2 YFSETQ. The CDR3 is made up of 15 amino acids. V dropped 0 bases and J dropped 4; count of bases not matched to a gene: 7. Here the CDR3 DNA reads TGCGCCAGCAGCTTGGCAGGGGGTTCTATATACGAGCAGTACTTC. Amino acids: CASSLAGGSIYEQYF.

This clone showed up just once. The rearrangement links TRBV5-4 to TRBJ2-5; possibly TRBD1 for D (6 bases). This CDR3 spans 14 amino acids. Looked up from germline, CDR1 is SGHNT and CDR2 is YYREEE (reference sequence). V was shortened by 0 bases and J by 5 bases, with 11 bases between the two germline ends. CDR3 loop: CASSLGTGRETQYF. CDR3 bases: TGTGCCAGCAGCTTGGGTACAGGGCGGGAGACCCAGTACTTC. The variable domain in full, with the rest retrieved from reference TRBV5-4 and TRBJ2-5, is ETGVTQSPTHLIKTRGQQVTLRCSSQSGHNTVSWYQQALGQGPQFIFQYYREEENGRGNFPPRFSGLQFPNYSSELNVNALELDDSALYLCASSLGTGRETQYFGPGTRLLVL.

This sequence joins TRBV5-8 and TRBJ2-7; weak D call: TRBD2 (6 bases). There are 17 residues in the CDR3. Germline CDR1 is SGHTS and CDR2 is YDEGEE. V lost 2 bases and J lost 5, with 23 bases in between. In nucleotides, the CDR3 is TGTGCCAGCAGCTTTGACGGGGGTTTTGGGGCAGTCAACGAGCAGTACTTC. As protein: CASSFDGGFGAVNEQYF. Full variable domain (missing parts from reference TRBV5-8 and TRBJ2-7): EAGVTQSPTHLIKTRGQQATLRCSPISGHTSVYWYQQALGLGLQFLLWYDEGEERNRGNFPPRFSGRQFPNYSSELNVNALELEDSALYLCASSFDGGFGAVNEQYFGPGTRLTVT.

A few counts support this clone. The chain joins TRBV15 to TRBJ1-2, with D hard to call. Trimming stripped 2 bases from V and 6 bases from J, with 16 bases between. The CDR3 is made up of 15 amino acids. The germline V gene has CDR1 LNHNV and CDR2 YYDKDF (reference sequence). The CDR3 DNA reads TGTGCCACCAGCAGACCAATTTTCGGGAGGGATGGCTACACCTTC. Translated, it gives CATSRPIFGRDGYTF.

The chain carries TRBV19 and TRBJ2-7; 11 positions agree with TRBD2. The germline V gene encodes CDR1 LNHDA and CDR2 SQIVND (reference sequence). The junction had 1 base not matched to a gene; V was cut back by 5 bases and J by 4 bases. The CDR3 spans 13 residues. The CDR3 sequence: CASSLAGGYEQYF. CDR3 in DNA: TGTGCCAGTAGTCTAGCGGGAGGATACGAGCAGTACTTC.

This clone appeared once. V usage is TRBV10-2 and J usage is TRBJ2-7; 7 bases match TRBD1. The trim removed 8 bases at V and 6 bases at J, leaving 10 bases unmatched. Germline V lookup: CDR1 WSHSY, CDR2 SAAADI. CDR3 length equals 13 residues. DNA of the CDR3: TGCGCCAGCGCCGAGACAGGGTTAGGCGAGCAGTACTTC. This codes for CASAETGLGEQYF.

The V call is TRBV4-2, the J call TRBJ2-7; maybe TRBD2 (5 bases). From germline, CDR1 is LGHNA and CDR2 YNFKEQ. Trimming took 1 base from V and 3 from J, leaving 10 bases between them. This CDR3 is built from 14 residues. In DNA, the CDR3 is TGTGCCAGCAGCCAAGCGAGGGATCACTACGAGCAGTACTTC. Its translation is CASSQARDHYEQYF.

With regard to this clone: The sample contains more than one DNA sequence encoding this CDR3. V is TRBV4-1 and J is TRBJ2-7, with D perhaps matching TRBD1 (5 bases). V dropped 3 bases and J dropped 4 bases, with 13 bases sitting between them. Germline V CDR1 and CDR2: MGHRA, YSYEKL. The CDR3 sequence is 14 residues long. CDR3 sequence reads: CASSQGDSAYEQYF. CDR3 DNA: TGCGCCAGCAGCCAGGGCGACAGCGCATACGAGCAGTACTTC.

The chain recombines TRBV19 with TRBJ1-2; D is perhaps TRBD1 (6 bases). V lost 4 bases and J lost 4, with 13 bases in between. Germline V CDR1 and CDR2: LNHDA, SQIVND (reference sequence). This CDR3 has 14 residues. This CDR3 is CASSSAGEIYGYTF. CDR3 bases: TGTGCCAGTAGTAGCGCAGGGGAGATCTATGGCTACACCTTC.

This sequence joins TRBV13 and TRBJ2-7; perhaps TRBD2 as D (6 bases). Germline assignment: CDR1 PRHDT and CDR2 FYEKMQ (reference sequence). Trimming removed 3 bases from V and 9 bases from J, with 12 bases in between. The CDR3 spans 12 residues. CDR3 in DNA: TGTGCCAGCAGCTTGCAGGGAGGCGGGCAGTACTTC. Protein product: CASSLQGGGQYF.